This T cell receptor beta chain was sequenced for a study of Ad26.COV2.S vaccination and SARS-CoV-2 variants. The CDR3 totals 15 residues. Germline assignment: CDR1 SGDLS and CDR2 YYNGEE. V was shortened by 4 bases and J by 1 base, with 14 bases between the two germline ends. Produced via immunoSEQ multiplex PCR; TCRdb's table is partial and in-frame only. The data hold some 350,000 clones, with roughly 94% observed a single time. As regards this clone: Its antigen is unknown.

Points from the study as a whole: Spike-specific CD8+ and CD4+ T cell responses reportedly showed substantial breadth after vaccination.

Source: peripheral blood, taken after recovery from COVID-19. The TCR originated in a human donor who had recovered from COVID-19. The rearrangement links TRBV9 to TRBJ2-5; D tentatively reads TRBD1 or TRBD2 (5 bases each). CDR3 coding DNA: TGTGCCAGCAGCCCATCCGGGGACCTCCAAGAGACCCAGTACTTC. It translates to CASSPSGDLQETQYF.